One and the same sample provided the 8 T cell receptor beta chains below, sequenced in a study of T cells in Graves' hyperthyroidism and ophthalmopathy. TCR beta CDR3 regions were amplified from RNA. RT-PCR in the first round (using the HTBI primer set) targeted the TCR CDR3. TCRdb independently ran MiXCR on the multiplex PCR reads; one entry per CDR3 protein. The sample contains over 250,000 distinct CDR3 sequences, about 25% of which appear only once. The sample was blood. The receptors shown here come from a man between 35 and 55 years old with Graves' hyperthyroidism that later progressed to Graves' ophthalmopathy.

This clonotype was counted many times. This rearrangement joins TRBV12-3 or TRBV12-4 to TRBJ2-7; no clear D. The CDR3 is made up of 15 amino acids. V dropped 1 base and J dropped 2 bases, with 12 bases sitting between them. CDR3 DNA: TGTGCCAGCAGTTTAGGTTGGGCAGCGCCCTACGAGCAGTACTTC. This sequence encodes CASSLGWAAPYEQYF.

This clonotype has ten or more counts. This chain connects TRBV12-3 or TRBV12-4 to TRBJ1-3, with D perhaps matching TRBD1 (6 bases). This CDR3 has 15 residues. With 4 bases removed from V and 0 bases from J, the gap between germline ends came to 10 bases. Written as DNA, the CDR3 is TGTGCCAGCAGTTCGGGGGCGAACTCTGGAAACACCATATATTTT. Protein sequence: CASSSGANSGNTIYF.

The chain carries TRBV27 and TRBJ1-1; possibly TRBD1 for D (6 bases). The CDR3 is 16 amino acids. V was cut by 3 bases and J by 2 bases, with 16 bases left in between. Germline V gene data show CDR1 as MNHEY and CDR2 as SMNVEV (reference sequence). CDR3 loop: CASSFGGGTLNTEAFF. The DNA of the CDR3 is TGTGCCAGCAGTTTCGGGGGCGGCACTTTAAACACTGAAGCTTTCTTT.

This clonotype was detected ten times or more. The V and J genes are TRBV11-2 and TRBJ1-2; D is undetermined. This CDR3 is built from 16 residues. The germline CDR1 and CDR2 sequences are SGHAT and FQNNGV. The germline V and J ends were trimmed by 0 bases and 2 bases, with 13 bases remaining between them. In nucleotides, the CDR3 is TGTGCCAGCAGCTTAGATTTCCAGGTACCGAACTATGGCTACACCTTC. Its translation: CASSLDFQVPNYGYTF.

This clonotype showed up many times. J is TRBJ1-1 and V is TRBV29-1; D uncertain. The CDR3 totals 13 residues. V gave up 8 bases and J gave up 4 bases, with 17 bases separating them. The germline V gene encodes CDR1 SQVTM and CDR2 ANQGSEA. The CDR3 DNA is TGCAGCACCTCCGGGCAGAAAGCCACTGAAGCTTTCTTT. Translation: CSTSGQKATEAFF. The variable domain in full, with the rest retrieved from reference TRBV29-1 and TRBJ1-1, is SAVISQKPSRDICQRGTSLTIQCQVDSQVTMMFWYRQQPGQSLTLIATANQGSEATYESGFVIDKFPISRPNLTFSTLTVSNMSPEDSSIYLCSTSGQKATEAFFGQGTRLTVV.

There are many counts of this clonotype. CDR3 sequence reads: CAWSRPGQGLYGYTF. The CDR3 nucleotides read TGTGCCTGGAGTCGACCGGGACAGGGGCTCTATGGCTACACCTTC. The genes are TRBV30 and TRBJ1-2; the match to TRBD1 covers 10 bases. In germline, CDR1 is GTSNPN, CDR2 SVGIG (reference sequence). The CDR3 totals 15 residues. Trimming cost V 2 bases and J 4 bases; bases outside gene matches: 7.

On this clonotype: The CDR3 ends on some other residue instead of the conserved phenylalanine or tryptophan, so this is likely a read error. CDR3 DNA: TGTGCCAGCAGATCGCTGTCGGGCACTGAAGCTTTCCTT. Translation: CASRSLSGTEAFL. The chain couples TRBV12-3 or TRBV12-4 to TRBJ1-1; D is ambiguous. The CDR3 contains 13 residues. V was pared by 6 bases and J by 4 bases, with 12 bases between.

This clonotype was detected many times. The CDR3 bases are TGCGCCAGCAGCTTGAGAAAACATGGACTAGCGGGAATCCAAGAGACCCAGTACTTC. Amino acid sequence: CASSLRKHGLAGIQETQYF. V usage is TRBV5-1 and J usage is TRBJ2-5; 12 nucleotides align to TRBD2. The CDR3 totals 19 residues. Germline CDR1 is SGHRS and CDR2 is YFSETQ. V lost 1 base and J lost 1; bases outside the gene matches: 11.